This T cell receptor beta chain was profiled in a study of early T cells in non-severe SARS-CoV-2 infection. This clonotype has at least ten counts. A read error may produce the germline difference seen at one junction end. Unique molecular identifier tags were affixed to discrete cDNA molecules. TCRdb reprocessed the 5' RACE reads via MiXCR and lists one record per CDR3 protein. Of roughly 29,000 distinct CDR3 sequences in the sample, approximately 4.3% were seen once. This CDR3 is 15 amino acids long. Germline values: CDR1 SNHLY, CDR2 FYNNEI. The source of this sequence is an adult who was a healthcare worker with PCR-confirmed SARS-CoV-2 infection or an uninfected control (not recorded which). The sequencing sample was made of whole blood. The chain has TRBV2 and TRBJ2-5; 11 nucleotides agree with TRBD2. In DNA, the CDR3 is TGTGCCAGCAGCGAAGGACTAGCGGGCGGGGAGACCCAGTACTTC. Its protein product is CASSEGLAGGETQYF.